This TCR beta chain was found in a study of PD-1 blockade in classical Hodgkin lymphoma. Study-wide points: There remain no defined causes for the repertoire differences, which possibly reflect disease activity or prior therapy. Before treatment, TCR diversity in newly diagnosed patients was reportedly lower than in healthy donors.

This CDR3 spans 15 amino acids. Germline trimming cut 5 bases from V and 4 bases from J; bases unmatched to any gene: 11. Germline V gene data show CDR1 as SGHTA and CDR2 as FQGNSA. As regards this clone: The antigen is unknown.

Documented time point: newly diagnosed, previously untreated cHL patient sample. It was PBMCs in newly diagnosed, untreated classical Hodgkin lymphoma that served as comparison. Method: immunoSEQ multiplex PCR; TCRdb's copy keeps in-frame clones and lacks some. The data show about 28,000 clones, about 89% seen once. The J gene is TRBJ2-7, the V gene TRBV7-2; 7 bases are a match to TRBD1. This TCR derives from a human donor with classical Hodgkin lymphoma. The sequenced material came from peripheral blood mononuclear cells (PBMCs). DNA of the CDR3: TGTGCCAGCAGCATAACCGGGACAGTCATATACGAGCAGTACTTC. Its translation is CASSITGTVIYEQYF. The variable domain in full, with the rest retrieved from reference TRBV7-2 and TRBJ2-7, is GAGVSQSPSNKVTEKGKDVELRCDPISGHTALYWYRQSLGQGLEFLIYFQGNSAPDKSGLPSDRFSAERTGGSVSTLTIQRTQQEDSAVYLCASSITGTVIYEQYFGPGTRLTVT.